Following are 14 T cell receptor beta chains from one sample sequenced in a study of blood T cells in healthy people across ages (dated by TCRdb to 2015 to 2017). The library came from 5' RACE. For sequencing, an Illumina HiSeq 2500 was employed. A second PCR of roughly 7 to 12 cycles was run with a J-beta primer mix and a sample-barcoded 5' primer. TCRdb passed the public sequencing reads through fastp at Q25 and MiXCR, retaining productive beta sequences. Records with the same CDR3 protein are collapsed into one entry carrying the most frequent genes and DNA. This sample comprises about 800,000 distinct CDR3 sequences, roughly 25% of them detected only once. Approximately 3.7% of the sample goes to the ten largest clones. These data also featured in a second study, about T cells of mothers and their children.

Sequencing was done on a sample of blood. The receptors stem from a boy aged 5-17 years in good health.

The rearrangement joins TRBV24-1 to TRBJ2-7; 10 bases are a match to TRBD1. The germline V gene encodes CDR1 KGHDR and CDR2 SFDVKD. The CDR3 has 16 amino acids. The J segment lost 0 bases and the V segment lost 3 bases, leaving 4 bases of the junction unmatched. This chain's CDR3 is CATSDRTGGGSYEQYF. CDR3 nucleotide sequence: TGTGCCACCAGTGATCGGACAGGGGGAGGCTCCTACGAGCAGTACTTC.

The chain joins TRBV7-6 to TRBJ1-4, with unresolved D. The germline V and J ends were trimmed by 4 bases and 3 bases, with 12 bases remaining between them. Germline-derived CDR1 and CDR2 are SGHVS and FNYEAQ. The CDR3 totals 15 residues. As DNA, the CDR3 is TGTGCCAGCAGCTCCGGGCTCAGAGCTAATGAAAAACTGTTTTTT. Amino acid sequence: CASSSGLRANEKLFF.

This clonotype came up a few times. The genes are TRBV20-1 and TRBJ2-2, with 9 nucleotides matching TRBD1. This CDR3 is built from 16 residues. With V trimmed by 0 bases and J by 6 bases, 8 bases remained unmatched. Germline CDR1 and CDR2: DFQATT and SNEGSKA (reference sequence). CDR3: CSARDKGQGLPGELFF. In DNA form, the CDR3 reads TGCAGTGCTAGAGATAAGGGACAGGGTTTACCCGGGGAGCTGTTTTTT.

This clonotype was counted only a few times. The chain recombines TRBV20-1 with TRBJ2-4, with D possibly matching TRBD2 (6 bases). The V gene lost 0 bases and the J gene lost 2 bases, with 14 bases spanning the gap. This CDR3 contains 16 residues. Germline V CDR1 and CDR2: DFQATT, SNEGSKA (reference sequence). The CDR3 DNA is TGCAGTGCTAGAGATGTCTCCGCGGGACCCAAAAACATTCAGTACTTC. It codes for CSARDVSAGPKNIQYF.

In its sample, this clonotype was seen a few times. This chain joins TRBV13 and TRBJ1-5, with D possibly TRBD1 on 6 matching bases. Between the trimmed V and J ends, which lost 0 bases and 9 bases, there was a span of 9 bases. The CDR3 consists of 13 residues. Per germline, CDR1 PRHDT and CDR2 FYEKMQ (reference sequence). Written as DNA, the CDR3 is TGTGCCAGCAGCTTAGGGAGGGGGGCGCCCCAGCATTTT. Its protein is CASSLGRGAPQHF.

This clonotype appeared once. As DNA, the CDR3 is TGTGCCAGCAGTTTCGCGGACAGCCTATGCAATGAGCAGTTCTTC. This sequence encodes CASSFADSLCNEQFF. The rearrangement joins TRBV7-2 to TRBJ2-1; tentatively, D is TRBD1 (6 bases). This CDR3 comprises 15 residues. Germline V lookup: CDR1 SGHTA, CDR2 FQGNSA. V lost 6 bases and J lost 6, with 18 bases in between.

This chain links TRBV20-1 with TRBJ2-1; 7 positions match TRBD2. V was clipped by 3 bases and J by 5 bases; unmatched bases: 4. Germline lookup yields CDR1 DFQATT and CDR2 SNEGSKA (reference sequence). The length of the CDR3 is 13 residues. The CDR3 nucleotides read TGCAGTGCTAGGGGCAGCGGGGACAATGAGCAGTTCTTC. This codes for CSARGSGDNEQFF.

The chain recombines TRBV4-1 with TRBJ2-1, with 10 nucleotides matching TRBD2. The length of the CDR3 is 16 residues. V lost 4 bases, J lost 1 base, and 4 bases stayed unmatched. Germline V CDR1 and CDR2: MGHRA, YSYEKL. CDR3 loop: CASSPPLAGSYNEQFF. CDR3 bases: TGCGCCAGCAGCCCTCCACTAGCGGGATCCTACAATGAGCAGTTCTTC.

The CDR3 DNA sequence: TGTGCCAGCAGAAAACAGGGGCCCAACACTGAAGCTTTCTTT. Translating gives CASRKQGPNTEAFF. This chain links TRBV28 with TRBJ1-1; TRBD1 matches at 7 bases. The CDR3 extends over 14 amino acids. CDR1 and CDR2 (germline): MDHEN, SYDVKM. Losses at the gene ends were 6 bases for V and 2 bases for J; bases not matched to a gene: 6.

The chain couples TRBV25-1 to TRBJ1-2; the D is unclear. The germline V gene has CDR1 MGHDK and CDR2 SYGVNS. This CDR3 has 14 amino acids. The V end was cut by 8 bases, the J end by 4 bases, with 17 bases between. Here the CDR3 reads CASRSRGFSYGYTF. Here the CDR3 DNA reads TGTGCCAGCCGCTCTAGAGGATTTTCCTATGGCTACACCTTC.

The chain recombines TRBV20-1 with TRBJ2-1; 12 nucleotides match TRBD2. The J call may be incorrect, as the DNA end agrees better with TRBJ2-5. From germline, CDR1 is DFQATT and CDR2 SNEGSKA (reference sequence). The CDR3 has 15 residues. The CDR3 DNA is TGCAGTGCTAGAGGACTAGCGGGAGCGGAACAGACCCAGTACTTC. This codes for CSARGLAGAEQTQYF.

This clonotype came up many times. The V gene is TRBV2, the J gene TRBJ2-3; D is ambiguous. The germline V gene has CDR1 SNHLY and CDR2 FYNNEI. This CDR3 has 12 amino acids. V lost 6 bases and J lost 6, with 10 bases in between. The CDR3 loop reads CASSELGDTQYF. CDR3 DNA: TGTGCCAGCAGCGAATTGGGGGATACGCAGTATTTT.

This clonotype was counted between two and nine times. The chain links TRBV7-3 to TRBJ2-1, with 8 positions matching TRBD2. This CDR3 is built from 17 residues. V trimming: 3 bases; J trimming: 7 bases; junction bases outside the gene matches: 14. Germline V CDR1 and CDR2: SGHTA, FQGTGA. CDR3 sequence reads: CASSFHEAGESMNEQFF. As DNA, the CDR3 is TGTGCCAGCAGCTTCCACGAAGCGGGGGAGTCTATGAATGAGCAGTTCTTC.

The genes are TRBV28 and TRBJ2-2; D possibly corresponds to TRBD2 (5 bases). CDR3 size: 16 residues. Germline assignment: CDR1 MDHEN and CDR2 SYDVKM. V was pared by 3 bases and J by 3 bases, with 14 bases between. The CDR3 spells CASSFFSSRDTGELFF. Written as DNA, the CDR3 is TGTGCCAGCAGTTTTTTCTCTTCGCGGGACACCGGGGAGCTGTTTTTT.